One sample yielded the 22 T cell receptor beta chains listed below, sequenced in a study of blood T cell repertoires in COVID-19. TCRdb keeps only in-frame clones here, not all; method: immunoSEQ multiplex PCR. The sample has 57,000 or so clones, about 88% seen once; the top ten hold about 22%. The specimen was peripheral blood. These receptors all stem from a woman aged 50 to 65 with active or convalescent COVID-19.

The CDR3 spells CASSSLAGGLNEQFF. DNA of the CDR3: TGTGCCAGCAGTTCCCTAGCGGGAGGGCTGAATGAGCAGTTCTTC. This chain uses TRBV28 with TRBJ2-1; 12 nucleotides align to TRBD2. The CDR3 sequence is 15 residues long. CDR1 is MDHEN and CDR2 is SYDVKM in the germline V gene. Unmatched junction bases numbered 5, after V lost 4 bases and J lost 7 bases.

The rearrangement joins TRBV6-5 to TRBJ2-2; D is unclear. The CDR3 has 15 amino acids. Trimming took 8 bases from V and 1 from J, leaving 14 bases between them. Germline values: CDR1 MNHEY, CDR2 SVGAGI. CDR3 nucleotides: TGTGCCAGCCCCCTCGAGAGGAGGAACACCGGGGAGCTGTTTTTT. As protein: CASPLERRNTGELFF.

The chain links TRBV5-6 to TRBJ2-7; no clear D gene. Trimming stripped 1 base from V and 6 bases from J, with 17 bases between. CDR1 and CDR2 (germline): SGHDT, YYEEEE. This CDR3 spans 15 amino acids. CDR3 sequence (DNA): TGTGCCAGCAGCTTGTTTGTAGCCACTACGGGCGAGCAGTACTTC. This encodes CASSLFVATTGEQYF.

Here the CDR3 DNA reads TGTGCCTGGAGGCGACAGGGGGTCTATGGCTACACCTTC. This sequence encodes CAWRRQGVYGYTF. The V gene is TRBV30, the J gene TRBJ1-2; 9 bases line up with TRBD1. V lost 3 bases, J lost 4 bases, and 3 bases stayed unmatched. The length of the CDR3 is 13 residues. CDR1 and CDR2 (germline): GTSNPN, SVGIG (reference sequence).

The rearrangement links TRBV5-8 to TRBJ2-1; 9 positions match TRBD2. Unmatched junction bases numbered 19, after V lost 4 bases and J lost 2 bases. The CDR3 totals 20 residues. Germline CDR1 reads SGHTS; CDR2 reads YDEGEE. CDR3 bases: TGTGCCAGCAGCCCCCCCGGTCTGGCGGGAGGGCATTTCGCCTACAATGAGCAGTTCTTC. It codes for CASSPPGLAGGHFAYNEQFF.

The chain is built from TRBV10-2 and TRBJ1-1; 7 nucleotides line up with TRBD1. Germline V gene sequence: CDR1 WSHSY, CDR2 SAAADI. V gave up 4 bases and J gave up 4 bases; unmatched junction bases: 9. The CDR3 is 15 amino acids. CDR3 sequence: CASSAKQGRSTEAFF. The CDR3 nucleotides are TGCGCCAGCAGTGCGAAACAGGGGCGGTCCACTGAAGCTTTCTTT.

The rearrangement joins TRBV6-6 to TRBJ2-5; a possible D gene is TRBD2 (6 bases). Trimming stripped 9 bases from V and 3 bases from J, with 8 bases between. This CDR3 is built from 11 residues. Germline CDR1 MNHNY, CDR2 SVGAGI (reference sequence). The CDR3 nucleotides read TGTGCCAGTGGGACTGAAGAGACCCAGTACTTC. Translating it yields CASGTEETQYF.

This chain joins TRBV7-9 and TRBJ1-6; D is uncertain. CDR1 and CDR2 (germline): SEHNR, FQNEAQ (reference sequence). Trimming shortened V by 3 bases and J by 3 bases, and 9 bases separated the two germline ends. The CDR3 length is 15 residues. CDR3 in DNA: TGTGCCAGCAGCTTCGGCCAGGACTATAATTCACCCCTCCACTTT. This codes for CASSFGQDYNSPLHF.

V usage is TRBV6-4 and J usage is TRBJ2-1, with 9 bases lining up with TRBD1. There are 16 residues in the CDR3. Germline values: CDR1 MRHNA, CDR2 SNTAGT. J lost 7 bases, V lost 6 bases, and 13 bases had no gene match. CDR3 region: CASRKTGTGSENEQFF. Written as DNA, the CDR3 is TGTGCCAGCAGGAAGACAGGGACAGGGTCGGAAAATGAGCAGTTCTTC.

The chain joins TRBV28 to TRBJ2-3, with TRBD1 matching 10 bases. V lost 6 bases, J lost 0 bases, and 18 bases stayed unmatched. Germline V gives CDR1 MDHEN, CDR2 SYDVKM. The CDR3 has 20 amino acids. CDR3 in DNA: TGTGCCAGCAGCTTTGGGATTTTGACAGGGGGCGTAAGTAGCACAGATACGCAGTATTTT. As protein: CASSFGILTGGVSSTDTQYF.

The chain carries TRBV25-1 and TRBJ2-7; 8 bases match TRBD1. The length of the CDR3 is 15 residues. The germline gives CDR1 MGHDK, CDR2 SYGVNS. V lost 6 bases, J lost 3 bases, and 10 bases stayed unmatched. The CDR3 is CASSFSWTGRYEQYF. The CDR3 DNA reads TGTGCCAGCAGCTTTTCTTGGACAGGGCGCTACGAGCAGTACTTC.

The chain couples TRBV3-1 (or the pseudogene TRBV3-2) to TRBJ2-1, with TRBD2 identical over 7 bases. The V gene's germline CDR1 is LGHDT and CDR2 YNNKEL (reference sequence). CDR3 length: 18 residues. Germline trimming cut 1 base from V and 0 bases from J; bases unmatched to any gene: 9. The CDR3 sequence is CASSQGLAALSSYNEQFF. The CDR3, as DNA: TGTGCCAGCAGCCAAGGGCTAGCGGCGCTCTCCTCCTACAATGAGCAGTTCTTC.

The CDR3 spells CASSETRGQPQHF. CDR3 bases: TGTGCCAGCAGTGAAACCAGGGGTCAGCCCCAGCATTTT. The chain recombines TRBV12-3 or TRBV12-4 with TRBJ1-5, with a possible D match to TRBD1 (6 bases). CDR3 length equals 13 residues. Deletions cut 5 bases from V and 6 bases from J, with 11 bases between.

V usage is TRBV7-2 and J usage is TRBJ2-7; TRBD2 matches 7 bases. CDR1 SGHTA and CDR2 FQGNSA come from the germline V gene. With 5 bases clipped from V and 3 bases from J, the junction kept 13 bases outside the gene matches. This CDR3 has 16 amino acids. CDR3 protein: CASSPGTRDYHYEQYF. CDR3 coding DNA: TGTGCCAGCAGCCCCGGGACTCGGGACTACCACTACGAGCAGTACTTC.

This sequence joins TRBV9 and TRBJ1-1; D may be TRBD1 (5 bases). The germline gives CDR1 SGDLS, CDR2 YYNGEE. CDR3 length: 16 amino acids. Trimming stripped 0 bases from V and 3 bases from J, with 15 bases between. This chain's CDR3 is CASSVAGVGGYTEAFF. The CDR3 bases are TGTGCCAGCAGCGTAGCTGGTGTCGGGGGATACACTGAAGCTTTCTTT.

This clone has only one observation. The chain couples TRBV7-2 to TRBJ2-1, with 9 bases identical to TRBD2. V gave up 1 base and J gave up 9 bases; unmatched junction bases: 4. There are 14 residues in the CDR3. CDR1 is SGHTA, CDR2 FQGNSA, per germline. The CDR3 nucleotides are TGTGCCAGCAGCTTAGATGGTAGCGGGGGTGAGCAGTTCTTC. It specifies CASSLDGSGGEQFF. Together with reference TRBV7-2 and TRBJ2-1, the CDR3 gives the full variable domain: GAGVSQSPSNKVTEKGKDVELRCDPISGHTALYWYRQSLGQGLEFLIYFQGNSAPDKSGLPSDRFSAERTGGSVSTLTIQRTQQEDSAVYLCASSLDGSGGEQFFGPGTRLTVL.

The V and J genes are TRBV30 and TRBJ1-5; 8 bases agree with TRBD1. The germline CDR1 and CDR2 sequences are GTSNPN and SVGIG (reference sequence). There are 15 residues in the CDR3. Trimming at V came to 0 bases and at J to 5 bases, leaving 6 bases not matched to a gene. CDR3 nucleotide sequence: TGTGCCTGGAGTGTTACGACAGGGGTGGATCAGCCCCAGCATTTT. This sequence encodes CAWSVTTGVDQPQHF.

The genes are TRBV23-1 and TRBJ1-5; D remains ambiguous. TRBV23-1 is an open reading frame, and its role is uncertain. The CDR3 sequence is 16 residues long. The V and J ends lost 6 bases and 4 bases respectively, with 19 bases between them. The CDR3 loop reads CASRDIGSGRNQPQHF. The DNA for the CDR3 is TGCGCCAGCAGGGATATCGGATCCGGGAGAAATCAGCCCCAGCATTTT.

V and J are TRBV20-1 and TRBJ2-1; unclear D gene. The CDR3 totals 11 residues. V lost 7 bases to trimming and J lost 4 bases, with 8 bases between them. CDR1 is DFQATT, CDR2 SNEGSKA, per germline (reference sequence). The CDR3 spells CSVISYNEQFF. The CDR3 DNA follows: TGCAGTGTTATCTCTTACAATGAGCAGTTCTTC.

The chain combines TRBV5-1 with TRBJ1-1; perhaps TRBD1 as D (5 bases). This CDR3 is built from 13 residues. Germline-derived CDR1 and CDR2 are SGHRS and YFSETQ. Trimming removed 6 bases at V and 1 base at J, with 10 bases between. CDR3 protein: CASKQEKNTEAFF. Here the CDR3 DNA reads TGCGCCAGCAAACAGGAAAAGAACACTGAAGCTTTCTTT. The variable domain in full, completed from reference TRBV5-1 and TRBJ1-1, reads KAGVTQTPRYLIKTRGQQVTLSCSPISGHRSVSWYQQTPGQGLQFLFEYFSETQRNKGNFPGRFSGRQFSNSRSEMNVSTLELGDSALYLCASKQEKNTEAFFGQGTRLTVV.

This clone was recorded once. CDR3 loop: CASSQGRYAGELFF. Here the CDR3 DNA reads TGTGCCAGCAGCCAAGGTCGCTATGCCGGGGAGCTGTTTTTT. The chain is built from TRBV3-1 (or the pseudogene TRBV3-2) and TRBJ2-2; D is ambiguous. The CDR3 is made up of 14 amino acids. V shed 1 base and J shed 6 bases, with 9 bases lying between them. Germline assignment: CDR1 LGHDT and CDR2 YNNKEL (reference sequence).

This sequence joins TRBV9 and TRBJ2-6; 7 bases map to TRBD1. The ends lost 2 bases at V and 3 bases at J; junction bases unmatched: 2. In germline, CDR1 is SGDLS, CDR2 YYNGEE. The length of the CDR3 is 15 residues. CDR3 region: CASSVTGSGANVLTF. The CDR3 coding sequence is TGTGCCAGCAGCGTGACAGGGAGTGGGGCCAACGTCCTGACTTTC. The full variable domain, with the rest looked up from reference TRBV9 and TRBJ2-6, is DSGVTQTPKHLITATGQRVTLRCSPRSGDLSVYWYQQSLDQGLQFLIQYYNGEERAKGNILERFSAQQFPDLHSELNLSSLELGDSALYFCASSVTGSGANVLTFGAGSRLTVL.